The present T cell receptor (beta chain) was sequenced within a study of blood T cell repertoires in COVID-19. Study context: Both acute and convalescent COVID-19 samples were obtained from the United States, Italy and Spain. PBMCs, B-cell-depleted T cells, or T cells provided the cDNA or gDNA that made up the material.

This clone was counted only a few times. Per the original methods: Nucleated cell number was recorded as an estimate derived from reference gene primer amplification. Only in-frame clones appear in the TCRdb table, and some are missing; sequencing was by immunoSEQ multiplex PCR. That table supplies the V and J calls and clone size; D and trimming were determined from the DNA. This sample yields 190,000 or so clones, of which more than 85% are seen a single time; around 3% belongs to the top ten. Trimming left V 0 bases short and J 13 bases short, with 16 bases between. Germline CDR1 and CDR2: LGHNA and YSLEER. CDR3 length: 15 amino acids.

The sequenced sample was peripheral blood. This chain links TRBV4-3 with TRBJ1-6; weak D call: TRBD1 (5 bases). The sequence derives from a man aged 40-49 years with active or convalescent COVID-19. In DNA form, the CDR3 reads TGCGCCAGCAGCCAAGAAGGGCAGGGTCGAGGTCCCCTCCACTTT. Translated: CASSQEGQGRGPLHF.